The 16 T cell receptor beta chains below were found in one sample sequenced in a study of preoperative IRX-2 immunotherapy in early breast cancer. TCRdb's table, derived via immunoSEQ multiplex PCR, lists solely in-frame clones and lacks some. Among about 38,000 clones, 75% to 85% were seen once, and the ten largest hold 1.5%. Documented treatment: preoperative locoregional IRX-2 cytokine immunotherapy. Sequenced material: lymph node tissue, taken after IRX-2 immunotherapy. These receptors all stem from a human donor with breast cancer.

CDR3 sequence (DNA): TGTGCCAGCAGAGCGAGGGAGGTAAAGCCCCAGCATTTT. This gives the protein CASRAREVKPQHF. The rearrangement joins TRBV28 to TRBJ1-5; D ambiguous. The CDR3 has 13 amino acids. Germline lookup yields CDR1 MDHEN and CDR2 SYDVKM. Trimming left V 6 bases short and J 8 bases short, with 14 bases between.

The chain couples TRBV7-1 to TRBJ1-2, with TRBD1 matching 7 bases. TRBV7-1 is designated an ORF whose function remains uncertain. The CDR3 length is 16 residues. J lost 8 bases, V lost 4 bases, and 16 bases had no gene match. CDR3 sequence: CASSFPWGDSVNGYTF. The DNA of the CDR3 is TGTGCCAGCAGCTTCCCCTGGGGGGACAGTGTGAACGGCTACACCTTC.

J is TRBJ1-4 and V is TRBV19, with 9 bases aligning to TRBD1. Germline CDR1 LNHDA, CDR2 SQIVND (reference sequence). J lost 5 bases, V lost 2 bases, and 15 bases had no gene match. CDR3 length: 19 residues. The CDR3 DNA reads TGTGCCAGTAGTATACTACCGGGACAGGGTCACGGCGTGAATGAAAAACTGTTTTTT. Its translation is CASSILPGQGHGVNEKLFF.

This chain connects TRBV6-8 to TRBJ2-2; no definite D call. Germline CDR1 and CDR2: MNHGY and SAAAGT. The V and J ends lost 8 bases and 1 base respectively, with 11 bases between them. CDR3 length: 14 residues. As DNA, the CDR3 is TGTGCCAGCCGGACGGCGATGAACACCGGGGAGCTGTTTTTT. Translating it yields CASRTAMNTGELFF.

This chain uses TRBV28 with TRBJ1-3, with D maybe TRBD1 (5 bases). Germline V lookup: CDR1 MDHEN, CDR2 SYDVKM. This CDR3 region has 14 residues. V gave up 10 bases and J gave up 2 bases, with 15 bases separating them. The CDR3 nucleotides are TGTGCCACCCGGGGAGGGGTTACTGGAAACACCATATATTTT. Its translation: CATRGGVTGNTIYF.

J is TRBJ2-1 and V is TRBV30, with 9 bases identical to TRBD1. The CDR3 runs to 13 residues. V shed 8 bases and J 6 bases; nucleotides not matched to a gene: 8. Germline CDR1 and CDR2: GTSNPN and SVGIG (reference sequence). The CDR3 DNA follows: TGTGCCGGGGACAGGGTCGGGGTCAATGAGCAGTTCTTC. This gives the protein CAGDRVGVNEQFF. Based on the CDR3 plus reference TRBV30 and TRBJ2-1, the full variable domain is SQTIHQWPATLVQPVGSPLSLECTVEGTSNPNLYWYRQAAGRGLQLLFYSVGIGQISSEVPQNLSASRPQDRQFILSSKKLLLSDSGFYLCAGDRVGVNEQFFGPGTRLTVL.

V is TRBV5-1 and J is TRBJ1-6; unclear D gene. Germline V lookup: CDR1 SGHRS, CDR2 YFSETQ. V gave up 2 bases and J gave up 0 bases, with 6 bases separating them. CDR3 size: 15 residues. As DNA, the CDR3 is TGCGCCAGCAGCTTTGGTAGCTCCTATAATTCACCCCTCCACTTT. Its protein product is CASSFGSSYNSPLHF.

The chain combines TRBV6-8 with TRBJ1-1; unclear D gene. Germline CDR1 is MNHGY and CDR2 is SAAAGT. The CDR3 contains 14 residues. The V gene lost 2 bases and the J gene lost 3 bases, with 10 bases spanning the gap. CDR3 in amino acids: CASSYRPLDTEAFF. The CDR3 nucleotides read TGTGCCAGCAGTTACCGGCCCCTCGACACTGAAGCTTTCTTT.

This chain joins TRBV6-8 and TRBJ2-3, with D tentatively TRBD1 or TRBD2 (5 bases each). The V and J ends lost 10 bases and 4 bases respectively, with 24 bases between them. The germline gives CDR1 MNHGY, CDR2 SAAAGT. The CDR3 covers 16 residues. The DNA for the CDR3 is TGTGCCACCGATGGAGGTAGGACATCTGAGGCAGATACGCAGTATTTT. Encoded protein: CATDGGRTSEADTQYF.

This chain uses TRBV28 with TRBJ2-3; D uncertain. V dropped 0 bases and J dropped 5 bases, with 3 bases sitting between them. Germline V gene data show CDR1 as MDHEN and CDR2 as SYDVKM. This CDR3 comprises 12 residues. The CDR3 DNA is TGTGCCAGCAGTTTATGGGGAGATACGCAGTATTTT. Residues: CASSLWGDTQYF.

CDR3 in DNA: TGTGCCAGCAGTCACCCACCGGGACAGGGGGCTGGGAATTCACCCCTCCACTTT. Its protein product is CASSHPPGQGAGNSPLHF. The chain couples TRBV15 to TRBJ1-6; 12 bases agree with TRBD1. From germline, CDR1 is LNHNV and CDR2 YYDKDF (reference sequence). This CDR3 is built from 18 residues. Trimming took 10 bases from V and 7 from J; bases not matched to a gene: 17.

The rearrangement links TRBV7-8 to TRBJ1-5, with TRBD1 as a possible D gene (5 bases). The CDR3 spans 13 residues. V lost 2 bases to trimming and J lost 9 bases, with 11 bases between them. The V gene's germline CDR1 is SGHVS and CDR2 FQNEAQ. The CDR3 DNA reads TGTGCCAGCAGCTTAATAGACAGCCCGCCCCAGCATTTT. It is translated as CASSLIDSPPQHF.

The chain uses TRBV4-2 and TRBJ2-2; 10 bases are a match to TRBD2. This CDR3 comprises 21 residues. The V and J ends lost 0 bases and 2 bases, in that order; junction bases with no gene match: 15. The V gene's germline CDR1 is LGHNA and CDR2 YNFKEQ. The CDR3 bases are TGTGCCAGCAGCCAAGATCTCCGCACCCTAGCGGGGGCAAAAAACACCGGGGAGCTGTTTTTT. It translates to CASSQDLRTLAGAKNTGELFF.

This chain joins TRBV11-1 and TRBJ1-2, with TRBD1 matching over 8 bases. The CDR3 totals 16 residues. The V gene's germline CDR1 is SGHAT and CDR2 FQDESV (reference sequence). V lost 1 base to trimming and J lost 1 base; unmatched junction nucleotides: 5. The CDR3 bases are TGTGCCAGCAGCTTAGGTTCCACAGGGGGTAACTATGGCTACACCTTC. This sequence encodes CASSLGSTGGNYGYTF.

This chain links TRBV30 with TRBJ1-1; the D gene is possibly TRBD1 (5 bases). The V end was cut by 4 bases, the J end by 4 bases, with 13 bases between. From germline, CDR1 is GTSNPN and CDR2 SVGIG (reference sequence). The CDR3 consists of 13 residues. The CDR3 reads CAWKVRVGTEAFF. The CDR3 nucleotides are TGTGCCTGGAAGGTCAGGGTGGGCACTGAAGCTTTCTTT.

J is TRBJ2-2 and V is TRBV19; D gene unclear. Germline-derived CDR1 and CDR2 are LNHDA and SQIVND (reference sequence). This CDR3 region has 15 residues. V lost 3 bases to trimming and J lost 7 bases, with 15 bases between them. The CDR3 bases are TGTGCCAGTAGTATTGCCACAACCGGCATCGGGGAGCTGTTTTTT. It is translated as CASSIATTGIGELFF.